This T cell receptor (delta chain) was captured by sequencing in a study of gamma-delta T cells after stem cell transplantation. This CDR3 spans 14 amino acids. Germline CDR1 TSWWSYY, CDR2 QGS. TCRdb re-called the RT-PCR reads with CATT. The data contain some 700 delta-chain clones, around 7% of them seen just once; the ten biggest clones take up 58%. This clone was observed a few times. Given a far larger clone just one base away, this is likely a sequencing read error. Other DNA sequences from this sample encode an identical CDR3 as well. The sequencing input was gamma-delta T cells. The clonotype originates from a human donor. It is not recorded whose cells these are; they may come from a transplant donor. This rearrangement joins TRDV1 to TRDJ4; possible D gene TRDD3, 5 bases. The CDR3 loop is CALGEWFDTRPLIF. The CDR3 coding sequence is TGTGCTCTTGGGGAATGGTTCGATACCAGGCCCCTGATCTTT.